This TCR beta chain was obtained from a study of OX40 agonist ivuxolimab in advanced cancers. Study-level information: From about 23 to 85 years was the age range, with a mean of roughly 59 years, and approximately 84% were male. Regarding the study as a whole: Researchers report that CD8+ T cells had, on average, more expanded clones than CD4+.

Individuals having autoimmune disease history or systemic immunosuppression were not enrolled. Germline V gene lookup returns CDR1 SEHNR and CDR2 FQNEAQ (reference sequence). The CDR3 has 13 amino acids. Trimming took off 7 bases at V and 2 bases at J, with 11 bases between the two ends. Notes on this clone: What it binds is unknown.

Produced via immunoSEQ multiplex PCR; TCRdb's table is partial and in-frame only. This repertoire shows roughly 25,000 clones, roughly 79% found once; its top ten account for 2% to 2.5%. V is TRBV7-9 and J is TRBJ2-5, with D possibly TRBD1 on 5 matching bases. The TCR sequence derives from an adult with an advanced solid tumor such as melanoma, head and neck, liver or kidney cancer. This material consisted of CD4+ or CD8+ T cells sorted from blood, taken in a trial of the OX40 agonist ivuxolimab. The CDR3, as DNA: TGTGCCAGCATATCAGGGTCTCAAGAGACCCAGTACTTC. Translated, it gives CASISGSQETQYF.